The 13 T cell receptor beta chains in this list originate from one sample, sequenced in a study of PD-1 blockade in classical Hodgkin lymphoma. The table came from immunoSEQ multiplex PCR; TCRdb's copy has only in-frame clones and leaves some out. The sample comprises about 14,000 clones, over 75% of which are singletons, and approximately 24% rests with the top ten. Every patient experienced relapse after autologous stem cell transplantation, and brentuximab vedotin exposure varied. The sample consisted of peripheral blood mononuclear cells (PBMCs), taken at baseline. The receptors derive from a human donor with classical Hodgkin lymphoma.

This clone was counted between two and nine times. V usage is TRBV18 and J usage is TRBJ2-4; D might be TRBD1 or TRBD2, each matching 5 bases. The length of the CDR3 is 14 residues. CDR1 is KGHSH and CDR2 is LQKENI in the germline V gene. The V end lost 3 bases, the J end lost 6 bases, and 12 bases lay between the germline ends. In nucleotides, the CDR3 is TGTGCCAGCTCACCCCTTGGGACCTCAAACATTCAGTACTTC. Translation gives CASSPLGTSNIQYF.

The J gene is TRBJ2-7, the V gene TRBV29-1, with 8 bases identical to TRBD2. V dropped 5 bases and J dropped 3; count of bases not matched to a gene: 9. Germline CDR1 and CDR2: SQVTM and ANQGSEA. The CDR3 is made up of 14 amino acids. CDR3 DNA sequence: TGCAGCGTTATAGCGCGGGCGGGGGGCTACGAGCAGTACTTC. Amino acids: CSVIARAGGYEQYF.

V and J are TRBV5-1 and TRBJ2-5, with no clear D. CDR3 length: 14 residues. CDR1 is SGHRS, CDR2 YFSETQ, per germline. Trimming left V 4 bases short and J 5 bases short, with 15 bases between. The DNA for the CDR3 is TGCGCCAGCAGCATCAGGACGGTGAGGGAGACCCAGTACTTC. Its translation: CASSIRTVRETQYF.

DNA for the CDR3: TGTGCCAGCAGCCAGCCGACTAGCGGACCACAGTACTTC. Translating it yields CASSQPTSGPQYF. The V gene is TRBV7-2, the J gene TRBJ2-7; 9 nucleotides align to TRBD2. The length of the CDR3 is 13 residues. CDR1 and CDR2 (germline): SGHTA, FQGNSA. The V segment lost 5 bases and the J segment 10 bases; nucleotides outside the gene matches: 9. The entire variable domain, with the rest obtained from reference TRBV7-2 and TRBJ2-7, is as follows: GAGVSQSPSNKVTEKGKDVELRCDPISGHTALYWYRQSLGQGLEFLIYFQGNSAPDKSGLPSDRFSAERTGGSVSTLTIQRTQQEDSAVYLCASSQPTSGPQYFGPGTRLTVT.

In its sample, this clone was seen once. The chain recombines TRBV7-3 with TRBJ2-3, with D hard to call. The V and J ends lost 2 bases and 1 base respectively, with 7 bases between them. CDR3 size: 14 residues. Germline V gene lookup returns CDR1 SGHTA and CDR2 FQGTGA. The CDR3 DNA follows: TGTGCCAGCAGCTTAGGATCCCGCACAGATACGCAGTATTTT. This gives the protein CASSLGSRTDTQYF.

The chain combines TRBV11-1 with TRBJ2-7; the match to TRBD2 covers 7 bases. With 5 bases clipped from V and 5 bases from J, the junction kept 6 bases outside the gene matches. The germline gives CDR1 SGHAT, CDR2 FQDESV (reference sequence). The CDR3 loop spans 13 amino acids. This chain's CDR3 is CASSRVGLHEQYF. In nucleotides, the CDR3 is TGTGCCAGCAGCCGAGTGGGACTACACGAGCAGTACTTC. Full variable domain (rest looked up from reference TRBV11-1 and TRBJ2-7): EAEVAQSPRYKITEKSQAVAFWCDPISGHATLYWYRQILGQGPELLVQFQDESVVDDSQLPKDRFSAERLKGVDSTLKIQPAELGDSAMYLCASSRVGLHEQYFGPGTRLTVT.

This clone appeared once. The chain combines TRBV4-3 with TRBJ2-2; the D gene is possibly TRBD2 (6 bases). Germline assignment: CDR1 LGHNA and CDR2 YSLEER. The CDR3 spans 16 residues. The V end was cut by 0 bases, the J end by 7 bases, with 15 bases between. CDR3 bases: TGCGCCAGCAGCCAAGATCCGGCAGGGAGGATCGGGGAGCTGTTTTTT. This codes for CASSQDPAGRIGELFF.

The genes are TRBV27 and TRBJ1-1, with D possibly being TRBD1 (6 bases). With 3 bases removed from V and 4 bases from J, the gap between germline ends came to 18 bases. This CDR3 contains 16 residues. CDR1 and CDR2 from the germline V gene are MNHEY and SMNVEV (reference sequence). The CDR3 sequence is CASSFGSPGVGTEAFF. The CDR3 DNA follows: TGTGCCAGCAGTTTCGGTTCACCAGGGGTTGGCACTGAAGCTTTCTTT.

This clone was observed a few times. This rearrangement joins TRBV2 to TRBJ2-3; D is unresolved. The CDR3 has 14 amino acids. Germline V gene lookup returns CDR1 SNHLY and CDR2 FYNNEI. The germline V and J ends were trimmed by 1 base and 1 base, with 6 bases remaining between them. CDR3 sequence: CASSEGLGTDTQYF. CDR3 coding DNA: TGTGCCAGCAGTGAAGGGTTGGGCACAGATACGCAGTATTTT.

A single count supports this clone. The rearrangement joins TRBV9 to TRBJ2-5, with 9 bases identical to TRBD1. The CDR3 is 18 amino acids. Per the germline V gene, CDR1 is SGDLS and CDR2 is YYNGEE. The ends lost 4 bases at V and 1 base at J; junction bases unmatched: 14. CDR3 sequence (DNA): TGTGCCAGCAGCCTTAACGTTGGGACAGGGAGTTTCCAAGAGACCCAGTACTTC. Protein: CASSLNVGTGSFQETQYF.

The gene calls are TRBV11-1 and TRBJ2-7; 7 bases fit TRBD2. Germline CDR1 is SGHAT and CDR2 is FQDESV (reference sequence). This CDR3 contains 13 residues. V was pared by 3 bases and J by 3 bases, with 2 bases of the junction left unmatched. CDR3 region: CASSFGEGYEQYF. The CDR3 DNA follows: TGTGCCAGCAGCTTTGGGGAGGGCTACGAGCAGTACTTC.

The chain carries TRBV7-2 and TRBJ1-5; TRBD1 aligns across 7 bases. V shed 0 bases and J 1 base; nucleotides not matched to a gene: 0. CDR3 length: 15 amino acids. The germline CDR1 and CDR2 sequences are SGHTA and FQGNSA. The CDR3 spells CASSLAGQSNQPQHF. The CDR3 DNA reads as TGTGCCAGCAGCTTAGCGGGACAGAGCAATCAGCCCCAGCATTTT.

The chain joins TRBV5-5 to TRBJ1-3; possible D gene TRBD1, 6 bases. The CDR3 extends over 15 amino acids. V gave up 4 bases and J gave up 0 bases, with 11 bases separating them. Germline V gene data show CDR1 as SGHKS and CDR2 as YYEKEE (reference sequence). The CDR3 sequence: CASSGDRNSGNTIYF. The CDR3 bases are TGTGCCAGCAGCGGAGACAGGAACTCTGGAAACACCATATATTTT.